The entry that follows covers one T cell receptor (beta chain) sequence. There is no known antigen for this receptor. Base qualities are missing; no much larger clone stands one base away. From its cysteine to its phenylalanine, the CDR3 spans 15 amino acids. The sequence is cut down to CDR3 DNA, 45 bases in frame from base 1. Trimming takes 3 bases off V and 8 bases off J; junction bases not matched to a gene: 4. Sequences SGHNT (CDR1) and YENEEA (CDR2) are obtained from the germline V gene. TCRbeta CDR3 regions were amplified from genomic DNA using the immunoSEQ Assay, a bias-controlled multiplex PCR. The authors' pipeline ran thus. The number of nucleated cells in each sample was estimated by amplification of reference gene primers within the assay. To quantify the absolute abundance of each unique TCRbeta CDR3 rearrangement, sequence reads were collapsed and filtered. For each sample, productive Simpson clonality was calculated as the square root of Simpson's diversity index over productive rearrangements. TCRdb carries this immuneACCESS record with in-frame sequences only. Its versions omit some clonotypes, under half of them owing to an unresolved V gene in the studies checked, with the rest unexplained. V and J calls and clone size come straight from that table; D and trimming were deduced from the DNA. Across this sample there are some 200,000 clones, with roughly 86% seen only once. Approximately 12% of the sample is taken by the ten largest.

The sample comes from a study of blood T cell repertoires in COVID-19 (TCRdb year 2020). Background on the whole study: Samples from collaborators originated in the United States, Italy and Spain and spanned both the acute and convalescent phases of COVID-19. The material from the prospective study consisted of cDNA or gDNA derived from T cells, B-cell-depleted T cells, or PBMCs. Subjects who had been exposed to COVID-19, were actively infected with it, or had recovered from it provided the deeply sampled blood TCRbeta repertoires that made up the dataset. The repertoires were made available in a free public database intended to serve as a resource for research on the immune response to SARS-CoV-2. Samples were obtained from the ongoing ImmuneRACE study (first 160 participants) and from about 1,300 subjects provided by 6 global collaborators. Sample metadata almost always included a de-identified subject ID, COVID-19 status, age in years and sex. HLA class I and class II types, where available, came from metadata supplied by the sample provider rather than from assay-based typing. What the research found in general, with its limitations: The amount of clinical and demographic metadata varied by source and participant and was provided uncurated.

Collaborating institutions collected whole blood in K2EDTA tubes following their own protocols. For TCRbeta analysis, collaborator samples were shipped as frozen whole blood, as isolated PBMCs, or as DNA extracted from either sample type. In this chain, TRBV11-3 is recombined with TRBJ1-4, and TRBD1 matches 12 of the central bases. This TCR was recovered from a woman between 40 and 50 years old with acute or convalescent COVID-19. The sequenced material came from peripheral blood. At the DNA level, the sequence is TGTGCCAGCAGCTTGGGACAGGGGGCGCGGGAAAAACTGTTTTTT. It codes for CASSLGQGAREKLFF.